Shown below are 28 T cell receptor beta chains from a single sample sequenced in a study of blood T cell repertoires in COVID-19. The data were produced by immunoSEQ multiplex PCR, yet TCRdb's version contains in-frame clones alone and is incomplete. The repertoire includes approximately 360,000 clones, roughly 88% of them detected once, and more than 0.9% sits in the top ten. The sequencing sample was made of PBMCs or T cells enriched from blood (not recorded which). The receptors shown here come from a young woman with acute COVID-19.

A single count supports this clone. The chain links TRBV4-1 to TRBJ1-4; no clear D. V lost 3 bases to trimming and J lost 7 bases, with 15 bases between them. The CDR3 runs 15 residues. CDR1 is MGHRA and CDR2 is YSYEKL in the germline V gene. CDR3: CASSQRGGNAEKLFF. The DNA of the CDR3 is TGCGCCAGCAGCCAGAGAGGCGGGAATGCTGAAAAACTGTTTTTT.

This rearrangement joins TRBV5-6 to TRBJ1-2, with D unresolved. CDR1 and CDR2 from the germline V gene are SGHDT and YYEEEE. V gave up 2 bases and J gave up 8 bases, with 16 bases separating them. There are 14 residues in the CDR3. The CDR3 sequence: CASSLRGYEMGYTF. The CDR3 DNA is TGTGCCAGCAGCTTACGGGGATATGAAATGGGCTACACCTTC. The full variable domain, rest sourced from reference TRBV5-6 and TRBJ1-2, is DAGVTQSPTHLIKTRGQQVTLRCSPKSGHDTVSWYQQALGQGPQFIFQYYEEEERQRGNFPDRFSGHQFPNYSSELNVNALLLGDSALYLCASSLRGYEMGYTFGSGTRLTVV.

The chain joins TRBV19 to TRBJ1-2, with 9 nucleotides matching TRBD1. V shed 4 bases and J 7 bases; nucleotides not matched to a gene: 13. The CDR3 covers 16 residues. From germline, CDR1 is LNHDA and CDR2 SQIVND (reference sequence). The DNA for the CDR3 is TGTGCCAGTAGTACCGGGGGACGGGACAGGGCCGCTGGCTACACCTTC. Translation: CASSTGGRDRAAGYTF.

V and J are TRBV29-1 and TRBJ1-2; no clear D gene. The CDR3 runs to 12 residues. Germline V gene data show CDR1 as SQVTM and CDR2 as ANQGSEA. The ends were cut back, 0 bases at V and 8 bases at J, with 10 bases in the middle. The CDR3 protein is CSVEDLLLGYTF. CDR3 DNA sequence: TGCAGCGTTGAAGATCTGCTACTCGGCTACACCTTC.

This clone was observed once. The V gene is TRBV7-8, the J gene TRBJ1-2, with 8 nucleotides matching TRBD1. The CDR3 spans 16 residues. Germline assignment: CDR1 SGHVS and CDR2 FQNEAQ. V lost 5 bases and J lost 5; bases outside the gene matches: 13. The CDR3 reads CASSPRTGRVEYGYTF. CDR3 DNA: TGTGCCAGCAGCCCACGGACAGGGAGAGTTGAGTATGGCTACACCTTC.

The genes are TRBV19 and TRBJ2-1; 8 nucleotides align to TRBD2. Germline CDR1 is LNHDA and CDR2 is SQIVND (reference sequence). The CDR3 contains 13 residues. V shed 8 bases, J shed 5 bases, and the junction held 5 bases outside the gene matches. This chain's CDR3 is CASSWRGDNEQFF. The CDR3 DNA reads TGTGCCAGTTCCTGGCGGGGGGACAATGAGCAGTTCTTC.

The rearrangement uses TRBV30 and TRBJ1-5; perhaps TRBD1 as D (6 bases). The CDR3 length is 12 residues. Germline-derived CDR1 and CDR2 are GTSNPN and SVGIG (reference sequence). V lost 5 bases and J lost 4, with 9 bases in between. CDR3 in amino acids: CAWGQKNQPQHF. DNA of the CDR3: TGTGCCTGGGGACAGAAAAATCAGCCCCAGCATTTT.

The V call is TRBV25-1, the J call TRBJ1-3; perhaps TRBD1 as D (6 bases). Between the trimmed V and J ends, which lost 2 bases and 0 bases, there was a span of 14 bases. Germline values: CDR1 MGHDK, CDR2 SYGVNS. This CDR3 spans 17 amino acids. CDR3 DNA: TGTGCCAGCAGTGAAACCGGGACAATCAGCTCTGGAAACACCATATATTTT. Its translation: CASSETGTISSGNTIYF.

In this sample, this clone turned up a few times. V and J are TRBV6-5 and TRBJ1-5, with D perhaps matching TRBD1 (5 bases). This CDR3 is built from 13 residues. The V end was cut by 7 bases, the J end by 3 bases, with 10 bases between. Per germline, CDR1 MNHEY and CDR2 SVGAGI. The CDR3, as DNA: TGTGCCAGCACACAGGTCACCAATCAGCCCCAGCATTTT. Protein: CASTQVTNQPQHF.

The sample holds one count of this clone. The V and J genes are TRBV27 and TRBJ2-7, with 10 bases identical to TRBD2. Germline V CDR1 and CDR2: MNHEY, SMNVEV (reference sequence). Trimming cost V 3 bases and J 7 bases; bases outside gene matches: 9. The CDR3 loop spans 15 amino acids. The CDR3 sequence is CASSFRASGGGEQYF. DNA for the CDR3: TGTGCCAGCAGTTTTCGGGCTAGCGGGGGCGGGGAGCAGTACTTC.

The rearrangement uses TRBV12-3 or TRBV12-4 and TRBJ1-1; D remains unclear. Trimming removed 1 base from V and 12 bases from J, with 9 bases in between. This CDR3 region has 11 residues. In DNA form, the CDR3 reads TGTGCCAGCAGTTTAGGAGGGTGGTCTTTCTTT. Translating gives CASSLGGWSFF.

The chain uses TRBV2 and TRBJ2-3; 9 positions match TRBD2. Losses at the gene ends were 4 bases for V and 6 bases for J; bases not matched to a gene: 11. This CDR3 contains 16 residues. CDR1 is SNHLY, CDR2 FYNNEI, per germline. The CDR3 bases are TGTGCCAGCAGTGTTGGTCTGGGGCTAGCGGGGGATACGCAGTATTTT. As protein: CASSVGLGLAGDTQYF.

The chain couples TRBV5-6 to TRBJ1-4, with D maybe TRBD1 (5 bases). The CDR3 has 15 residues. V lost 0 bases and J lost 2, with 8 bases in between. The V gene's germline CDR1 is SGHDT and CDR2 YYEEEE. In nucleotides, the CDR3 is TGTGCCAGCAGCTTGGGGACACTTACTAATGAAAAACTGTTTTTT. Protein sequence: CASSLGTLTNEKLFF.

The chain has TRBV7-9 and TRBJ1-1, with a weak D call TRBD1 (6 bases). The CDR3 totals 15 residues. Germline CDR1 reads SEHNR; CDR2 reads FQNEAQ (reference sequence). The V end lost 4 bases, the J end lost 0 bases, and 12 bases lay between the germline ends. DNA of the CDR3: TGTGCCAGCAGCTCCCAGACAGGTATGAACACTGAAGCTTTCTTT. Amino acids: CASSSQTGMNTEAFF.

In regard to this clone: Other DNA sequences of this sample code for an identical CDR3. This chain links TRBV5-1 with TRBJ2-1, with D hard to call. V lost 5 bases and J 4 bases, leaving 10 bases between the germline ends. The CDR3 is 13 amino acids. Per the germline V gene, CDR1 is SGHRS and CDR2 is YFSETQ. The CDR3 nucleotides are TGCGCCAGCAGTCTGACTGGTTACAATGAGCAGTTCTTC. Its translation is CASSLTGYNEQFF.

This clone was counted only a few times. The V and J genes are TRBV3-1 (or the pseudogene TRBV3-2) and TRBJ1-2; D gene unclear. Germline values: CDR1 LGHDT, CDR2 YNNKEL (reference sequence). This CDR3 spans 13 amino acids. The ends were cut back, 4 bases at V and 8 bases at J, with 14 bases in the middle. The chain's CDR3 is CASSPIGNGGYTF. The CDR3 DNA reads as TGTGCCAGCAGCCCGATCGGGAACGGGGGCTACACCTTC.

This rearrangement joins TRBV4-1 to TRBJ2-1; TRBD2 aligns across 8 bases. CDR3 length: 16 residues. The junction had 7 bases not matched to a gene; V was cut back by 5 bases and J by 1 base. Germline V lookup: CDR1 MGHRA, CDR2 YSYEKL. The DNA for the CDR3 is TGCGCCAGCAGCGCACGCGGGGGGCCATCCTACAATGAGCAGTTCTTC. Its translation: CASSARGGPSYNEQFF.

The chain couples TRBV5-1 to TRBJ2-3, with TRBD2 matching 10 bases. CDR1 is SGHRS, CDR2 YFSETQ, per germline. The CDR3 is made up of 20 amino acids. The junction had 17 bases not matched to a gene; V was cut back by 3 bases and J by 1 base. Here the CDR3 reads CASSWRDVAGGRMGTDTQYF. Written as DNA, the CDR3 is TGCGCCAGCAGCTGGAGGGACGTAGCGGGGGGCCGGATGGGCACAGATACGCAGTATTTT.

V and J are TRBV6-5 and TRBJ1-2; D ambiguous. V was pared by 5 bases and J by 7 bases, with 14 bases between. Germline V gives CDR1 MNHEY, CDR2 SVGAGI. CDR3 length: 13 amino acids. CDR3 bases: TGTGCCAGCAGTACCCCCGGGCGGGGTGGCTACACCTTC. It translates to CASSTPGRGGYTF.

This chain links TRBV9 with TRBJ2-3; perhaps TRBD2 as D (7 bases). The V gene lost 0 bases and the J gene lost 2 bases, with 28 bases spanning the gap. Germline V CDR1 and CDR2: SGDLS, YYNGEE. This CDR3 is 21 amino acids long. This chain's CDR3 is CASSVGLLKKGGRGDTDTQYF. For the CDR3, the DNA is TGTGCCAGCAGCGTAGGTCTACTCAAAAAAGGGGGGAGGGGAGACACAGATACGCAGTATTTT.

Only one count was recorded for this clone. The chain combines TRBV10-3 with TRBJ2-7, with unresolved D. Per germline, CDR1 ENHRY and CDR2 SYGVKD. The CDR3 loop spans 14 amino acids. The V and J ends lost 2 bases and 9 bases respectively, with 17 bases between them. The DNA of the CDR3 is TGTGCCATCAGTGAGAACTCTTCCGGTACGGTGCAGTACTTC. This translates into CAISENSSGTVQYF.

The J gene is TRBJ2-3, the V gene TRBV4-1; 8 nucleotides match TRBD2. Germline V lookup: CDR1 MGHRA, CDR2 YSYEKL. V gave up 3 bases and J gave up 4 bases; unmatched junction bases: 15. This CDR3 has 18 residues. The CDR3 region is CASSQISGVGLAADTQYF. The DNA of the CDR3 is TGCGCCAGCAGCCAGATAAGTGGAGTCGGACTAGCCGCAGATACGCAGTATTTT.

The CDR3 region has the DNA TGTGCCAGATGCCTTGTCCGGGACAGGGGAAACACCATATATTTT. Translation gives CARCLVRDRGNTIYF. This chain links TRBV5-3 with TRBJ1-3, with TRBD1 matching 8 bases. TRBV5-3 is designated an ORF whose function remains uncertain. The CDR3 is made up of 15 amino acids. The V and J ends lost 7 bases and 4 bases, in that order; junction bases with no gene match: 10.

The chain recombines TRBV11-2 with TRBJ2-2; 8 nucleotides agree with TRBD1. The CDR3 contains 15 residues. Germline loops: CDR1 SGHAT, CDR2 FQNNGV. The trim removed 5 bases at V and 6 bases at J, leaving 8 bases unmatched. This chain's CDR3 is CASSSDRGGPGELFF. CDR3 coding DNA: TGTGCCAGCAGCAGCGACAGGGGAGGTCCCGGGGAGCTGTTTTTT.

The chain uses TRBV2 and TRBJ2-3, with D unclear. There are 15 residues in the CDR3. Germline V gene sequence: CDR1 SNHLY, CDR2 FYNNEI. V lost 3 bases and J lost 1, with 11 bases in between. This CDR3 is CASSDSGPGTDTQYF. DNA for the CDR3: TGTGCCAGCAGTGACAGTGGCCCAGGCACAGATACGCAGTATTTT.

This clone was detected a few times. V usage is TRBV19 and J usage is TRBJ1-5; a weak D match, TRBD1 (5 bases). Looked up from germline, CDR1 is LNHDA and CDR2 is SQIVND (reference sequence). V was pared by 1 base and J by 5 bases, with 12 bases between. The CDR3 is 15 residues long. The DNA for the CDR3 is TGTGCCAGTAGTATAGGACAGAAAGGGCATCAGCCCCAGCATTTT. Amino acids: CASSIGQKGHQPQHF.

The V and J genes are TRBV10-3 and TRBJ1-2, with 9 bases matching TRBD1. J lost 6 bases, V lost 10 bases, and 12 bases had no gene match. The CDR3 loop spans 14 amino acids. Germline V gene data show CDR1 as ENHRY and CDR2 as SYGVKD. CDR3 residues: CATGQGTAIHGYTF. The CDR3 coding sequence is TGTGCCACCGGACAGGGGACCGCTATCCATGGCTACACCTTC.

The rearrangement links TRBV5-6 to TRBJ2-3; 11 bases are shared with TRBD2. Germline CDR1 reads SGHDT; CDR2 reads YYEEEE. The V and J ends lost 4 bases and 2 bases, in that order; junction bases with no gene match: 3. There are 15 residues in the CDR3. CDR3 coding DNA: TGTGCCAGCAGCCCGGGACTAGCGGCCACAGATACGCAGTATTTT. Encoded protein: CASSPGLAATDTQYF.